The clone carrying this TCR beta chain has a count of ten or more. Its cognate antigen is unknown. A much larger clonotype is one base distant, so this may be a read error. Using RNA template, CDR3s of TCR alpha and beta were amplified with iRepertoire arm-PCR. Input was about 95-400 ng of tissue mRNA or PBMC total RNA. In TCRdb, the multiplex PCR reads were re-called with MiXCR into one record per CDR3 protein. The sample holds some 190,000 distinct CDR3 sequences, about 32% seen once. The record originates from a study of glioma-infiltrating T cells. Study conclusions and caveats: Above-expected tissue-blood divergence occurred in all gliomas, most in low-grade ones.

This clonotype originated in a human donor with low-grade glioma or glioblastoma, undergoing nonglioma brain surgery, or in good health (not recorded which). Sequencing used glioma tissue, nonneoplastic brain tissue, or PBMCs (not recorded which).

The CDR3 bases are TGTGCCAGCAGTTTTTTACAGACCCGGTACTTC. Amino acid sequence: CASSFLQTRYF. This chain joins TRBV28 and TRBJ2-5; D is unresolved. Germline V CDR1 and CDR2: MDHEN, SYDVKM. There are 11 residues in the CDR3.